The sequence of this T cell receptor (beta chain) was determined in a study of long-term antiretroviral therapy in people with HIV. A word on this clone: Its antigen is as yet unknown.

Researchers ran immunoSEQ v3.0 at survey level. The assay was immunoSEQ multiplex PCR, and TCRdb's table has in-frame clones only and misses some. The sample holds about 25,000 clones; 70% to 90% are singletons and the top ten take approximately 16%. United States facilities provided treatment to all participants with HIV. Study-wide findings and caveats: Among HIV repertoires, CDR3 length ranges were narrower than those of controls.

Sequencing was performed on unsorted PBMCs, taken 1.2 years after starting antiretroviral therapy. The clonotype originates from a man between 50 and 59 years old with HIV.

The CDR3 here is CVSGLDVTSYNEQFF. CDR3 in DNA: TGTGTCTCTGGACTAGATGTAACTTCCTACAATGAGCAGTTCTTC. The chain has TRBV6-1 and TRBJ2-1; the match to TRBD2 covers 7 bases. The CDR3 loop spans 15 amino acids. Germline CDR1 reads MNHNS; CDR2 reads SASEGT.